This entry lists 27 T cell receptor beta chains sequenced from one sample in a study of OX40 agonist ivuxolimab in advanced cancers. The table came from immunoSEQ multiplex PCR; TCRdb's copy has only in-frame clones and leaves some out. The top ten clones hold about 0.3% of a sample with 80,000 to 100,000 clones, approximately 93% of them seen once. This specimen consisted of CD4+ or CD8+ T cells sorted from blood, obtained in a trial of the OX40 agonist ivuxolimab. The receptors come from an adult with an advanced solid tumor such as melanoma, head and neck, liver or kidney cancer.

The chain links TRBV6-1 to TRBJ1-1; no clear D. The CDR3 has 14 amino acids. Germline CDR1 MNHNS, CDR2 SASEGT. Trimming took off 4 bases at V and 5 bases at J, with 14 bases between the two ends. The CDR3 is CASSVEGAETEAFF. CDR3 DNA: TGTGCCAGCAGTGTTGAGGGCGCGGAGACTGAAGCTTTCTTT.

The chain links TRBV6-4 to TRBJ2-1; 9 positions match TRBD2. Germline values: CDR1 MRHNA, CDR2 SNTAGT. The CDR3 has 13 residues. J was trimmed by 12 bases and V by 3 bases; bases with no gene match: 6. The CDR3 spells CASSETSGLGQFF. The CDR3 coding sequence is TGTGCCAGCAGTGAGACTAGCGGATTGGGGCAGTTCTTC.

The chain is built from TRBV27 and TRBJ2-1, with 7 bases identical to TRBD2. CDR1 and CDR2 (germline): MNHEY, SMNVEV (reference sequence). The CDR3 is made up of 14 amino acids. Trimming removed 7 bases from V and 4 bases from J; junction bases left unmatched: 7. The CDR3 DNA reads as TGTGCCAGCACCGCTAGCGGATTATACAATGAGCAGTTCTTC. The encoded protein is CASTASGLYNEQFF.

This chain links TRBV29-1 with TRBJ1-1; TRBD1 matches at 8 bases. V dropped 1 base and J dropped 2; count of bases not matched to a gene: 12. Per the germline V gene, CDR1 is SQVTM and CDR2 is ANQGSEA. The CDR3 sequence is 17 residues long. The CDR3 reads CSVEVWGRGQVNTEAFF. In DNA, the CDR3 is TGCAGCGTTGAAGTCTGGGGCAGGGGGCAAGTCAACACTGAAGCTTTCTTT.

The chain carries TRBV6-5 and TRBJ2-7; 10 bases map to TRBD2. Trimming cost V 5 bases and J 3 bases; bases outside gene matches: 7. Germline values: CDR1 MNHEY, CDR2 SVGAGI. The CDR3 has 15 amino acids. CDR3 protein: CASSVGLAVLYEQYF. CDR3 nucleotide sequence: TGTGCCAGCAGTGTCGGACTAGCGGTGCTCTACGAGCAGTACTTC.

The chain combines TRBV10-3 with TRBJ1-2, with TRBD1 identical over 8 bases. The CDR3 is 14 residues long. CDR1 is ENHRY and CDR2 is SYGVKD in the germline V gene. V lost 1 base to trimming and J lost 6 bases; unmatched junction nucleotides: 4. CDR3 loop: CAISELQGADGYTF. The CDR3 DNA reads TGTGCCATCAGTGAGTTGCAGGGGGCGGATGGCTACACCTTC.

The chain has TRBV7-9 and TRBJ1-3; tentative D call: TRBD1 (5 bases). Trimming shortened V by 10 bases and J by 3 bases, and 16 bases separated the two germline ends. The CDR3 loop spans 14 amino acids. In germline, CDR1 is SEHNR, CDR2 FQNEAQ (reference sequence). The CDR3 protein is CATPRQGGGNTIYF. In DNA, the CDR3 is TGTGCCACCCCCCGGCAGGGAGGTGGAAACACCATATATTTT.

The genes are TRBV6-4 and TRBJ1-2; 9 nucleotides line up with TRBD1. The CDR3 sequence is 14 residues long. V lost 6 bases and J lost 8; bases outside the gene matches: 10. Germline assignment: CDR1 MRHNA and CDR2 SNTAGT. CDR3 DNA sequence: TGTGCCAGCAGGGAGGACAGGGGCCAGGGAGGCTACACCTTC. Its protein product is CASREDRGQGGYTF.

V usage is TRBV28 and J usage is TRBJ1-3; tentative D call: TRBD1 (5 bases). The V gene lost 6 bases and the J gene lost 0 bases, with 12 bases spanning the gap. Looked up from germline, CDR1 is MDHEN and CDR2 is SYDVKM. The CDR3 is 15 amino acids. This chain's CDR3 is CASRNRLYSGNTIYF. The CDR3 region has the DNA TGTGCCAGCAGAAACAGGCTTTACTCTGGAAACACCATATATTTT.

This sequence joins TRBV6-6 and TRBJ2-5, with D perhaps being TRBD1 or TRBD2 (6 bases each). The V end was cut by 0 bases, the J end by 7 bases, with 9 bases between. The CDR3 length is 13 residues. Germline loops: CDR1 MNHNY, CDR2 SVGAGI (reference sequence). CDR3 in amino acids: CASSYSKGGTQYF. For the CDR3, the DNA is TGTGCCAGCAGTTACTCGAAGGGGGGGACCCAGTACTTC.

The rearrangement links TRBV30 to TRBJ2-7; no definite D call. The CDR3 is made up of 13 amino acids. V lost 2 bases, J lost 2 bases, and 10 bases lay in between. Germline CDR1 reads GTSNPN; CDR2 reads SVGIG (reference sequence). DNA for the CDR3: TGTGCCTGGAGTCCCGAGTCCACCTACGAGCAGTACTTC. Translated, it gives CAWSPESTYEQYF.

The rearrangement joins TRBV2 to TRBJ1-2; TRBD1 is a possible D gene (5 bases). The CDR3 totals 13 residues. Trimming shortened V by 7 bases and J by 4 bases, and 13 bases separated the two germline ends. Germline values: CDR1 SNHLY, CDR2 FYNNEI. In nucleotides, the CDR3 is TGTGCCAGCATACCGACAGACCTCTATGGCTACACCTTC. Encoded protein: CASIPTDLYGYTF.

The V and J genes are TRBV7-2 and TRBJ1-1; D perhaps matches TRBD1 (5 bases). Germline V gene data show CDR1 as SGHTA and CDR2 as FQGNSA. Trimming removed 1 base at V and 4 bases at J, with 7 bases between. The CDR3 has 13 residues. This chain's CDR3 is CASSLERGTEAFF. CDR3 nucleotide sequence: TGTGCCAGCAGCTTAGAAAGGGGCACTGAAGCTTTCTTT.

This clone was counted a single time. The chain combines TRBV5-1 with TRBJ2-5, with D perhaps being TRBD1 or TRBD2 (5 bases each). CDR1 is SGHRS and CDR2 is YFSETQ in the germline V gene. CDR3 length: 13 amino acids. V dropped 1 base and J dropped 5 bases, with 9 bases sitting between them. The CDR3 region is CASSLMGVETQYF. The CDR3 nucleotides read TGCGCCAGCAGCTTGATGGGGGTCGAGACCCAGTACTTC.

The gene calls are TRBV7-2 and TRBJ1-3; a weak D match, TRBD1 (5 bases). There are 14 residues in the CDR3. Trimming took off 3 bases at V and 3 bases at J, with 9 bases between the two ends. Looked up from germline, CDR1 is SGHTA and CDR2 is FQGNSA. The CDR3, as DNA: TGTGCCAGCAGCTTGCAGGGAGGTGGAAACACCATATATTTT. This encodes CASSLQGGGNTIYF.

This clone was seen a single time. The chain has TRBV6-5 and TRBJ2-7; a possible D gene is TRBD1 (5 bases). Trimming pared 4 bases from V and 0 bases from J, leaving 13 bases between. Germline assignment: CDR1 MNHEY and CDR2 SVGAGI. There are 15 residues in the CDR3. The CDR3 nucleotides read TGTGCCAGCAGTTTTACAGGACAACTCTCCTACGAGCAGTACGTC. Its translation: CASSFTGQLSYEQYV.

V is TRBV5-6 and J is TRBJ2-1, with TRBD2 identical over 12 bases. Trimming took 2 bases from V and 7 from J; bases not matched to a gene: 1. Germline V gives CDR1 SGHDT, CDR2 YYEEEE. This CDR3 is built from 14 residues. The CDR3 DNA reads as TGTGCCAGCAGCTTAACTAGCGGGAGGAATGAGCAGTTCTTC. Amino acid sequence: CASSLTSGRNEQFF.

The J gene is TRBJ2-7, the V gene TRBV6-5; 7 bases match TRBD1. There are 14 residues in the CDR3. Germline lookup yields CDR1 MNHEY and CDR2 SVGAGI. Trimming at V came to 8 bases and at J to 0 bases, leaving 7 bases not matched to a gene. CDR3 sequence: CASRRQGGSYEQYV. CDR3 DNA sequence: TGTGCCAGCCGAAGACAGGGTGGCTCCTACGAGCAGTACGTC.

The chain links TRBV9 to TRBJ2-3; D is undetermined. Deletions cut 3 bases from V and 2 bases from J, with 13 bases between. The CDR3 length is 15 residues. Germline V CDR1 and CDR2: SGDLS, YYNGEE. CDR3 amino acids: CASSAAPRITDTQYF. DNA for the CDR3: TGTGCCAGCAGCGCCGCCCCGCGGATCACAGATACGCAGTATTTT.

The chain recombines TRBV7-6 with TRBJ2-5; 16 bases map to TRBD2. Germline-derived CDR1 and CDR2 are SGHVS and FNYEAQ. J lost 4 bases, V lost 5 bases, and 10 bases had no gene match. The CDR3 covers 18 residues. The CDR3 region is CASSGSGLAGGPRETQYF. In DNA form, the CDR3 reads TGTGCCAGCAGCGGATCGGGACTAGCGGGGGGGCCTCGAGAGACCCAGTACTTC.

The chain couples TRBV9 to TRBJ2-3; no definite D call. The CDR3 runs 16 residues. Trimming left V 0 bases short and J 5 bases short, with 16 bases between. CDR1 SGDLS and CDR2 YYNGEE come from the germline V gene. This CDR3 is CASSVGLSRYLDTQYF. As DNA, the CDR3 is TGTGCCAGCAGCGTAGGGTTGAGTAGGTACCTAGATACGCAGTATTTT.

The chain carries TRBV2 and TRBJ1-5; D is perhaps TRBD1 (6 bases). The germline V gene encodes CDR1 SNHLY and CDR2 FYNNEI. Trimming pared 5 bases from V and 0 bases from J, leaving 8 bases between. This CDR3 comprises 14 residues. CDR3 protein: CASSTDSSNQPQHF. The CDR3 DNA reads TGTGCCAGCAGTACGGACAGTAGCAATCAGCCCCAGCATTTT.

This chain uses TRBV14 with TRBJ1-1; possible D gene TRBD1, 6 bases. This CDR3 contains 14 residues. The V end was cut by 4 bases, the J end by 5 bases, with 14 bases between. CDR1 and CDR2 from the germline V gene are SGHDN and FVKESK. As DNA, the CDR3 is TGTGCCAGCAGCCGGACAGTAGGATTAACTGAAGCTTTCTTT. Its protein is CASSRTVGLTEAFF. The full variable domain, completed using reference TRBV14 and TRBJ1-1, is EAGVTQFPSHSVIEKGQTVTLRCDPISGHDNLYWYRRVMGKEIKFLLHFVKESKQDESGMPNNRFLAERTGGTYSTLKVQPAELEDSGVYFCASSRTVGLTEAFFGQGTRLTVV.

This sequence joins TRBV6-5 and TRBJ1-2, with D uncertain. Germline CDR1 and CDR2: MNHEY and SVGAGI. The CDR3 has 16 residues. The V and J ends lost 0 bases and 4 bases respectively, with 15 bases between them. The CDR3 loop is CASSYSPSRASYGYTF. The CDR3 region has the DNA TGTGCCAGCAGTTACTCACCCAGTAGGGCCAGCTATGGCTACACCTTC.

The V call is TRBV7-9, the J call TRBJ1-4, with D maybe TRBD1 (6 bases). The germline gives CDR1 SEHNR, CDR2 FQNEAQ (reference sequence). The ends were cut back, 5 bases at V and 5 bases at J, with 18 bases in the middle. The CDR3 runs to 16 residues. CDR3 sequence: CASSRGQRTVNEKLFF. The DNA of the CDR3 is TGTGCCAGCAGCCGCGGACAGCGGACGGTAAATGAAAAACTGTTTTTT.

The sample holds one count of this clone. The chain has TRBV28 and TRBJ2-1, with D maybe TRBD2 (5 bases). With 6 bases removed from V and 0 bases from J, the gap between germline ends came to 12 bases. The CDR3 length is 15 residues. The germline CDR1 and CDR2 sequences are MDHEN and SYDVKM. The CDR3: CASRPTGNSYNEQFF. DNA for the CDR3: TGTGCCAGCAGACCCACGGGGAACTCCTACAATGAGCAGTTCTTC.

Only a few counts were recorded for this clone. The gene calls are TRBV28 and TRBJ1-6, with no clear D. Trimming pared 4 bases from V and 4 bases from J, leaving 8 bases between. CDR3 size: 14 residues. Germline values: CDR1 MDHEN, CDR2 SYDVKM. The chain's CDR3 is CASSSPWYNSPLHF. The CDR3 bases are TGTGCCAGCAGTTCACCATGGTATAATTCACCCCTCCACTTT.